Listed below are T cell receptor beta chains from one sample, sequenced in a study of metastatic and nonmetastatic thyroid tumors. TCRdb used MiXCR to call clones anew from the PCR reads. The table includes roughly 38,000 clones, approximately 20% detected once. Sequencing was carried out using blood. The receptor source for this set is a female donor with papillary thyroid cancer or a benign thyroid nodule (not recorded which). Some clones in this sample may be carry-over from other donors' samples. Each CDR3 is given with its conserved first and last residue. Fields, in order: V gene, CDR3 length, J gene, D gene, clone size, CDR3 protein, CDR3 DNA. D genes are given only for firm matches. Only part of the rows carry a size: once, few, many, or a class if the clone is expanded.

>TRBV5-4|16|TRBJ2-5|TRBD2|many
CASSLQVSGRGETQYF
TGTGCCAGCAGCTTGCAAGTTAGCGGGAGAGGGGAGACCCAGTACTTC
>TRBV11-3|16|TRBJ2-1|TRBD2|-
CASSPGLVSSYNEQFF
TGTGCCAGCAGCCCCGGACTAGTAAGCTCCTACAATGAGCAGTTCTTC
>TRBV20-1|15|TRBJ2-3|-|many
CSASVAAASTDTQYF
TGCAGTGCTAGTGTGGCGGCTGCTAGCACAGATACGCAGTATTTT
>TRBV7-8|17|TRBJ1-1|-|many
CASSLGGGAILGSEAFF
TGTGCCAGCAGCCTGGGTGGGGGGGCTATATTAGGGTCTGAAGCTTTCTTT
>TRBV28|13|TRBJ1-5|-|few
CASRTGGPQPQHF
TGTGCCAGCAGGACGGGGGGGCCTCAGCCCCAGCATTTT
>TRBV20-1|12|TRBJ2-5|TRBD2|many
CSATGTRETQYF
TGCAGTGCTACCGGGACTAGAGAGACCCAGTACTTC
>TRBV20-1|14|TRBJ2-3|-|-
CSARAGGAIDTQYF
TGCAGTGCTAGAGCAGGGGGGGCTATCGATACGCAGTATTTT
>TRBV5-6|16|TRBJ1-2|-|-
CASSLLRVRGNYGYTF
TGTGCCAGCAGCTTGCTCAGGGTTAGGGGTAACTATGGCTACACCTTC
>TRBV3-1|11|TRBJ1-2|-|many
CASSQDRGYTF
TGTGCCAGCAGCCAAGATCGCGGCTACACCTTC
>TRBV7-9|15|TRBJ1-1|TRBD1|many
CASSTRQGMNTEAFF
TGTGCCAGCAGCACGCGACAGGGCATGAACACTGAAGCTTTCTTT
>TRBV6-2/TRBV6-3|13|TRBJ1-2|-|many
CASSYVRYYGYTF
TGTGCCAGCAGTTATGTCCGCTACTATGGCTACACCTTC
>TRBV5-1|15|TRBJ2-2|-|-
CASSLAGMNTGELFF
TGCGCCAGCAGCTTGGCCGGGATGAACACCGGGGAGCTGTTTTTT
>TRBV4-2|15|TRBJ2-7|-|many
CASSQEIGEPYEQYF
TGTGCCAGCAGCCAAGAGATCGGGGAACCCTACGAGCAGTACTTC
>TRBV7-2|15|TRBJ2-7|TRBD1|many
CASSKTAGQGYEQYF
TGTGCCAGCAGCAAAACGGCGGGACAGGGCTACGAGCAGTACTTC
>TRBV4-2|15|TRBJ1-1|TRBD1|many
CASSQDRGGDTEAFF
TGTGCCAGCAGCCAAGACAGGGGGGGGGACACTGAAGCTTTCTTT
>TRBV5-1|12|TRBJ2-1|TRBD1|many
CASSSGQAKQFF
TGCGCCAGCAGCTCGGGACAGGCGAAGCAGTTCTTC
>TRBV24-1|14|TRBJ2-7|-|many
CATSDLRASYEQYF
TGTGCCACCAGTGATTTGCGGGCTAGCTACGAGCAGTACTTC
>TRBV6-1|13|TRBJ1-6|-|few
CASTPRLNSALHF
TGTGCCAGCACCCCGCGATTAAATTCAGCCCTCCACTTT
>TRBV6-1|16|TRBJ1-2|TRBD1|-
CASSTMGQASGYGYTF
TGTGCCAGCAGCACGATGGGACAGGCCTCCGGCTATGGCTACACCTTC
>TRBV10-1|15|TRBJ2-1|-|many
CASSEGRGTYNEQFF
TGCGCCAGCAGTGAGGGTCGAGGGACCTACAATGAGCAGTTCTTC
>TRBV5-1|15|TRBJ1-3|TRBD1|many
CASSLQGITGNTIYF
TGCGCCAGCAGCCTACAGGGGATCACTGGAAACACCATATATTTT
>TRBV10-3|16|TRBJ2-1|TRBD2|-
CAISSSAGLACNEQFF
TGTGCCATCAGCTCCTCCGCGGGACTAGCCTGCAATGAGCAGTTCTTC
>TRBV5-4|15|TRBJ2-7|TRBD1|many
CASSFVGQGASEQYF
TGTGCCAGCAGCTTCGTGGGACAGGGGGCCTCCGAGCAGTACTTC
>TRBV6-1|14|TRBJ2-3|-|-
CASRKACQSDTQYF
TGTGCCAGCAGGAAGGCATGTCAATCAGATACGCAGTATTTT
>TRBV7-3|16|TRBJ2-5|-|many
CASSVQPTGAGETQYF
TGTGCCAGCAGCGTACAACCCACGGGGGCGGGAGAGACCCAGTACTTC
>TRBV4-1|14|TRBJ1-2|-|-
CASSRIDGNYGYTF
TGCGCCAGCAGCCGAATTGACGGAAACTATGGCTACACCTTC
>TRBV7-2|12|TRBJ1-2|-|few
CASSIPRGCYTF
TGTGCCAGCAGCATCCCCAGGGGCTGCTACACCTTC
>TRBV7-6|17|TRBJ2-1|TRBD2|many
CASSFGTSGMGRDEQFF
TGTGCCAGCAGCTTTGGGACTAGCGGGATGGGGAGGGATGAGCAGTTCTTC
>TRBV2|13|TRBJ1-1|-|many
CASSQRGNTEAFF
TGTGCCAGCAGTCAAAGGGGTAACACTGAAGCTTTCTTT
>TRBV10-3|17|TRBJ1-1|-|-
CAIIGTSYVGSGTEAFF
TGTGCCATCATTGGAACCTCCTACGTCGGGAGTGGCACTGAAGCTTTCTTT
>TRBV14|13|TRBJ1-2|-|many
CASSRDRYYGYTF
TGTGCCAGCAGCCGAGACAGATACTATGGCTACACCTTC
>TRBV5-1|16|TRBJ2-1|TRBD2|many
CASSLGGTSGSYEQFF
TGCGCCAGCAGCTTGGGCGGGACTAGCGGGAGTTATGAGCAGTTCTTC
>TRBV28|11|TRBJ1-1|-|many
CASEQGYEAFF
TGTGCCAGCGAACAGGGTTATGAAGCTTTCTTT
>TRBV7-2|12|TRBJ2-7|-|many
CASGLAPYEQYF
TGTGCCAGCGGACTGGCCCCCTACGAGCAGTACTTC
>TRBV19|14|TRBJ2-7|TRBD1|many
CASSLRQGAREQYF
TGTGCCAGTAGTCTGCGACAGGGGGCGCGGGAGCAGTACTTC
>TRBV6-1|12|TRBJ2-7|-|-
CASSEMWSEQYF
TGTGCCAGCAGTGAAATGTGGTCCGAGCAGTACTTC
>TRBV15|18|TRBJ2-5|-|once
CATIRDNWVRGRRETQYF
TGTGCCACCATCAGAGATAATTGGGTGAGGGGTAGGCGAGAGACCCAGTACTTC
>TRBV14|14|TRBJ2-1|TRBD2|many
CASSLRTSGNEQFF
TGTGCCAGCAGCCTTAGGACTAGCGGCAATGAGCAGTTCTTC
>TRBV24-1|17|TRBJ2-1|TRBD2|few
CATSYFRPSGSNNEQFF
TGTGCCACCAGTTATTTTCGTCCTAGCGGATCGAACAATGAGCAGTTCTTC
>TRBV20-1|14|TRBJ2-7|-|many
CSAPWDPSSYEQYF
TGCAGTGCTCCGTGGGATCCTTCCTCCTACGAGCAGTACTTC
>TRBV6-1|15|TRBJ2-7|-|few
CASSPWYSVRNEQYF
TGTGCCAGCAGCCCATGGTACAGCGTGAGGAACGAGCAGTACTTC
>TRBV7-2|15|TRBJ2-7|TRBD2|many
CASSFSGRNSYEQYF
TGTGCCAGCAGCTTTAGCGGGAGGAACTCCTACGAGCAGTACTTC
>TRBV6-1|14|TRBJ1-5|-|many
CASTPGVGGQPQHF
TGTGCCAGCACCCCGGGGGTCGGGGGACAGCCCCAGCATTTT
>TRBV5-1|14|TRBJ2-7|-|-
CASSEGQFPYEQYF
TGCGCCAGCAGCGAGGGACAATTCCCCTACGAGCAGTACTTC
>TRBV6-1|13|TRBJ2-7|-|few
CASSTGEAREQYF
TGTGCCAGCAGTACGGGGGAAGCTCGCGAGCAGTACTTC
>TRBV28|14|TRBJ2-2|TRBD2|-
CASSRTSAAGELFF
TGTGCCAGCAGTCGTACTAGCGCTGCCGGGGAGCTGTTTTTT
>TRBV28|15|TRBJ2-1|TRBD2|many
CASSTTSGSVNEQFF
TGTGCCAGCAGCACGACTAGCGGGAGCGTCAATGAGCAGTTCTTC
>TRBV28|16|TRBJ2-7|TRBD2|medium-sized
CASSAIGLAGAYEQYF
TGTGCCAGCAGTGCCATTGGACTAGCGGGAGCCTACGAGCAGTACTTC
>TRBV11-3|15|TRBJ1-2|-|-
CASSAIGPGVYGYTF
TGTGCCAGCAGCGCCATTGGCCCAGGGGTGTATGGCTACACCTTC
>TRBV5-1|17|TRBJ2-1|TRBD1|-
CASSPGGGDRVFNEQFF
TGCGCCAGCAGCCCAGGGGGAGGGGACAGGGTTTTCAATGAGCAGTTCTTC